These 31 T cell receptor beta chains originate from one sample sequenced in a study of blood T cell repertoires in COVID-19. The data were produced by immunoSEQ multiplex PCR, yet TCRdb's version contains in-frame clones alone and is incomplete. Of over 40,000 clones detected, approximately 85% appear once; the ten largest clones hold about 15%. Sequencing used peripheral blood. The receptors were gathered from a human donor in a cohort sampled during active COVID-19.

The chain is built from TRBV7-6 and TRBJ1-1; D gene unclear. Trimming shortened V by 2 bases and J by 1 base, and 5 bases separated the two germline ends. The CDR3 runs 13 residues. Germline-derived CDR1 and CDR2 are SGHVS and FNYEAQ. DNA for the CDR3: TGTGCCAGCAGCTTAACCGGGAACACTGAAGCTTTCTTT. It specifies CASSLTGNTEAFF.

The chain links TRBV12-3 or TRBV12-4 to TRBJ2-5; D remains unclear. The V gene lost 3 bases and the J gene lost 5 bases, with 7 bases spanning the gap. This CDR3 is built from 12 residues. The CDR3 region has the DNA TGTGCCAGCAGTTTGACAAGGGAGACCCAGTACTTC. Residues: CASSLTRETQYF.

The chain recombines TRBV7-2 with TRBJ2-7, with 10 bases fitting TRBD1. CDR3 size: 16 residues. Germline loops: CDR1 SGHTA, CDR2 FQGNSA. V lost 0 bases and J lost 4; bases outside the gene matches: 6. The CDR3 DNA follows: TGTGCCAGCAGCTTAGCCGGGACAGGGGATGTATACGAGCAGTACTTC. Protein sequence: CASSLAGTGDVYEQYF.

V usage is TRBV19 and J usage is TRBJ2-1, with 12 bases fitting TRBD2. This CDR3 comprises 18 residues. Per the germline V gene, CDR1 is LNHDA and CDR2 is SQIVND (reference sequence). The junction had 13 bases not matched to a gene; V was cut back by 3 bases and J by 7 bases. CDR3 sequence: CASSMSRASGRALNEQFF. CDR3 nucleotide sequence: TGTGCCAGTAGTATGTCCCGGGCTAGCGGGAGGGCCTTAAATGAGCAGTTCTTC.

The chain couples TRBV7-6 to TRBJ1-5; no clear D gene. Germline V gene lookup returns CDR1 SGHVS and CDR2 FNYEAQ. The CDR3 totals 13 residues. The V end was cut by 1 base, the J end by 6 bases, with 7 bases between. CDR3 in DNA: TGTGCCAGCAGCTTAGGCGCCGGTCAGCCCCAGCATTTT. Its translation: CASSLGAGQPQHF.

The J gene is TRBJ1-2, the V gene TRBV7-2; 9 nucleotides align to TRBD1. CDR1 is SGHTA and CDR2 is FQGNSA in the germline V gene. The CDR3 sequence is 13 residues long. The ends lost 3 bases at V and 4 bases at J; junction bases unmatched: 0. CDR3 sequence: CASSLGQGYGYTF. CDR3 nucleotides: TGTGCCAGCAGCTTGGGACAGGGCTATGGCTACACCTTC. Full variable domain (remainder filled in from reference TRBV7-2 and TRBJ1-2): GAGVSQSPSNKVTEKGKDVELRCDPISGHTALYWYRQSLGQGLEFLIYFQGNSAPDKSGLPSDRFSAERTGGSVSTLTIQRTQQEDSAVYLCASSLGQGYGYTFGSGTRLTVV.

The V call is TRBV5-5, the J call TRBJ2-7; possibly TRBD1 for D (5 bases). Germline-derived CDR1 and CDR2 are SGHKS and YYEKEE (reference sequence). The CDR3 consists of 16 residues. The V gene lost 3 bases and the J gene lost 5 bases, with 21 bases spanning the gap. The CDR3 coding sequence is TGTGCCAGCAGCTACAGGTCGACCGGGTTTTCAAACGAGCAGTACTTC. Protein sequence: CASSYRSTGFSNEQYF.

Written as DNA, the CDR3 is TGTGCCAGCAGCCAGCACAGGAATCAGCCCCAGCATTTT. Translated, it gives CASSQHRNQPQHF. This chain connects TRBV3-1 (or the pseudogene TRBV3-2) to TRBJ1-5; D perhaps matches TRBD1 (5 bases). Looked up from germline, CDR1 is LGHDT and CDR2 is YNNKEL (reference sequence). Between the trimmed V and J ends, which lost 3 bases and 4 bases, there was a span of 7 bases. The CDR3 extends over 13 amino acids.

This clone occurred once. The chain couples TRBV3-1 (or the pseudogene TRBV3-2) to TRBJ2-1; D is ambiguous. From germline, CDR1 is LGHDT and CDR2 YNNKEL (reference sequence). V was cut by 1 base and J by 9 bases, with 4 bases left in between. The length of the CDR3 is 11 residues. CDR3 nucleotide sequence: TGTGCCAGCAGCCAAGGGAGTGAGCAGTTCTTC. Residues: CASSQGSEQFF.

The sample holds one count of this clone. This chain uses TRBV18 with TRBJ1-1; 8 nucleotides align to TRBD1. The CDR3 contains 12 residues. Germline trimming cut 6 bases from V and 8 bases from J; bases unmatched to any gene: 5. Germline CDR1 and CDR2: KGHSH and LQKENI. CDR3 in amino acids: CASSPDRAEAFF. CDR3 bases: TGTGCCAGCTCCCCGGACAGGGCCGAAGCTTTCTTT.

Written as DNA, the CDR3 is TGCGCCAGCAGCGGTACTAGCGGGGGCCCCCTCGGCACCGGGGAGCTGTTTTTT. It yields the protein CASSGTSGGPLGTGELFF. The V and J genes are TRBV5-1 and TRBJ2-2; 11 bases agree with TRBD2. The J segment lost 4 bases and the V segment lost 4 bases, leaving 12 bases of the junction unmatched. This CDR3 spans 18 amino acids. Germline loops: CDR1 SGHRS, CDR2 YFSETQ.

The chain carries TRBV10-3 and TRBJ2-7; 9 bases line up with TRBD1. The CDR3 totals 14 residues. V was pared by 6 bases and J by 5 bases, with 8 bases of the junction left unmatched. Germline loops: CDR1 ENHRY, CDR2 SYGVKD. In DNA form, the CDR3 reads TGTGCCATCAGCCCCGGGACAGGGTACCACGAGCAGTACTTC. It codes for CAISPGTGYHEQYF.

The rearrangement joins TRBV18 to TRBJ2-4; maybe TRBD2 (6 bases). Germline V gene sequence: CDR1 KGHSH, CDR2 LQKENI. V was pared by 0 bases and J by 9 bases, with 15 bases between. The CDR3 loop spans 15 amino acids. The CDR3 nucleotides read TGTGCCAGCTCACCACCGGGAGGTCAAAGGGGCATTCAGTACTTC. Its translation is CASSPPGGQRGIQYF.

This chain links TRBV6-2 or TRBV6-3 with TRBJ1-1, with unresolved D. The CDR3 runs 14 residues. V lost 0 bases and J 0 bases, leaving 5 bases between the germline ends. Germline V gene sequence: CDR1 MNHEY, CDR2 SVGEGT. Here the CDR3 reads CASSYSLMNTEAFF. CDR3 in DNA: TGTGCCAGCAGTTACTCGTTAATGAACACTGAAGCTTTCTTT.

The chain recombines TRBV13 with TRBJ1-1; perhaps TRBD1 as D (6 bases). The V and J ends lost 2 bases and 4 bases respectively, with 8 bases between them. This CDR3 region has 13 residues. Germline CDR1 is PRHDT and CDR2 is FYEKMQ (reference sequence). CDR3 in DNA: TGTGCCAGCAGCTTATTACAGGGCACTGAAGCTTTCTTT. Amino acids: CASSLLQGTEAFF.

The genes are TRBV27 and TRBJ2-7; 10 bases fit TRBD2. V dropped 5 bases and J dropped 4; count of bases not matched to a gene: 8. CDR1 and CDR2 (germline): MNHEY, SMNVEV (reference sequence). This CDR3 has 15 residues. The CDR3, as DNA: TGTGCCAGCAGTCCAAGCGGGGGGGCCTGGTACGAGCAGTACTTC. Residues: CASSPSGGAWYEQYF.

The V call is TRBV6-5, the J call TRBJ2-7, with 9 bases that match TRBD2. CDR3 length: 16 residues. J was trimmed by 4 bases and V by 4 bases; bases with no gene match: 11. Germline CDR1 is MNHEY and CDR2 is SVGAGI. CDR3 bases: TGTGCCAGCAGTTTGGCCGGGACTAGCTCGAGGTACGAGCAGTACTTC. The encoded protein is CASSLAGTSSRYEQYF.

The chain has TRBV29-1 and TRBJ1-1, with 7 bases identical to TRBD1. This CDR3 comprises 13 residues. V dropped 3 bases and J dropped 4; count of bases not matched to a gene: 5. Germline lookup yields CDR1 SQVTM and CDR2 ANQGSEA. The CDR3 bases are TGCAGCGTTGACAGGACAGGATCCACTGAAGCTTTCTTT. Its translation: CSVDRTGSTEAFF.

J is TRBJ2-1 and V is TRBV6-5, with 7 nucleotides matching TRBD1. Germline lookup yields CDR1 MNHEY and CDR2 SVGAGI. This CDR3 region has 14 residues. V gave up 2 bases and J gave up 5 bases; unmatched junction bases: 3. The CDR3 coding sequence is TGTGCCAGCAGTTACCACAGGGGAAACAATGAGCAGTTCTTC. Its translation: CASSYHRGNNEQFF.

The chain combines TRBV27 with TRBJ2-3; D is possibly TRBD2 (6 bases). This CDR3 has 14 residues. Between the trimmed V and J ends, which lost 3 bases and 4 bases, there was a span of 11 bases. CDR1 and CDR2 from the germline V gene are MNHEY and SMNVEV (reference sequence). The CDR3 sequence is CASSFGRGADTQYF. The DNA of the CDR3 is TGTGCCAGCAGTTTTGGGCGGGGAGCAGATACGCAGTATTTT.

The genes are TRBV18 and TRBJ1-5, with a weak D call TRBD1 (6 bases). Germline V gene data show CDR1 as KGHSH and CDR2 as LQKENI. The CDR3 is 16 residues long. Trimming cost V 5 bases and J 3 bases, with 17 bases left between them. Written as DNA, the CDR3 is TGTGCCAGCTCAACTAATCCGGGACAAATCAATCAGCCCCAGCATTTT. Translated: CASSTNPGQINQPQHF.

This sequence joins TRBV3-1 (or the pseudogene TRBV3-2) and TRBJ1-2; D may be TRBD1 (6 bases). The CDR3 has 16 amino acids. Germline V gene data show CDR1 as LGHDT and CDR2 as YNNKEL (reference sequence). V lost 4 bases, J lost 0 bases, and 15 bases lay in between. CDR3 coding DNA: TGTGCCAGCAGCCTAAGGGGGAGTTTAGCTAACTATGGCTACACCTTC. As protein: CASSLRGSLANYGYTF.

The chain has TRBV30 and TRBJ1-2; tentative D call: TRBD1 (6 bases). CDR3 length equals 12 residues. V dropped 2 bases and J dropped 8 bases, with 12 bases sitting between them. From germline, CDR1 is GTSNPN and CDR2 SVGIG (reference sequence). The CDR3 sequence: CAWSRGGGGYTF. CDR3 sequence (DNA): TGTGCCTGGAGTAGGGGTGGGGGCGGCTACACCTTC.

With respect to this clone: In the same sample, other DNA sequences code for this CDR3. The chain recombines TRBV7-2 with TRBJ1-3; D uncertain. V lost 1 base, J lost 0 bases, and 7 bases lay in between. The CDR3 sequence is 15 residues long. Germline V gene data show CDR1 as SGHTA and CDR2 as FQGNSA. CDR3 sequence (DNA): TGTGCCAGCAGCTTAGGCCGAGACTCTGGAAACACCATATATTTT. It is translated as CASSLGRDSGNTIYF.

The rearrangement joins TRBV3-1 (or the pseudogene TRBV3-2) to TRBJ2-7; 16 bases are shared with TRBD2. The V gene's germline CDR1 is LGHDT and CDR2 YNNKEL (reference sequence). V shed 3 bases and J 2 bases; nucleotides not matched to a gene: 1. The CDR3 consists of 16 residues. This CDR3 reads CASSQGTSGRAYEQYF. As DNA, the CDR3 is TGTGCCAGCAGCCAGGGGACTAGCGGGAGGGCCTACGAGCAGTACTTC.

The CDR3 loop is CASSPDSNTGELFF. In DNA form, the CDR3 reads TGCGCCAGCAGCCCGGACTCGAACACCGGGGAGCTGTTTTTT. This chain joins TRBV5-1 and TRBJ2-2; possible D gene TRBD2, 5 bases. Germline-derived CDR1 and CDR2 are SGHRS and YFSETQ. The V and J ends lost 4 bases and 0 bases respectively, with 7 bases between them. The CDR3 has 14 amino acids.

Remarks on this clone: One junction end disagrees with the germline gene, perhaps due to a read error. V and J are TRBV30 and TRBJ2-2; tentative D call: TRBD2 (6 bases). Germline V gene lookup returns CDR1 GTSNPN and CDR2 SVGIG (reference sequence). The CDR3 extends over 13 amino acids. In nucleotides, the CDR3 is TGTGCCCGGAGGGGAGGGAACACCGGGGAGCTGTTTTTT. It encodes CARRGGNTGELFF. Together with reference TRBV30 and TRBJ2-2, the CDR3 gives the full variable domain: SQTIHQWPATLVQPVGSPLSLECTVEGTSNPNLYWYRQAAGRGLQLLFYSVGIGQISSEVPQNLSASRPQDRQFILSSKKLLLSDSGFYLCARRGGNTGELFFGEGSRLTVL.

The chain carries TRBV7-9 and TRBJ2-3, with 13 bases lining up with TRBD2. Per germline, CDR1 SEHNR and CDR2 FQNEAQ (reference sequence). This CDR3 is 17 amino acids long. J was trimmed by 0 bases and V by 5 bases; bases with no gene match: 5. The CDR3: CASSRGLAGISTDTQYF. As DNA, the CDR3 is TGTGCCAGCAGCCGGGGACTAGCGGGGATTAGCACAGATACGCAGTATTTT.

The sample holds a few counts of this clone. The CDR3: CAWSAGQGNQPQHF. The CDR3 coding sequence is TGTGCCTGGAGCGCCGGACAGGGGAATCAGCCCCAGCATTTT. V and J are TRBV30 and TRBJ1-5, with 9 bases matching TRBD1. Germline CDR1 is GTSNPN and CDR2 is SVGIG (reference sequence). Trimming took 3 bases from V and 4 from J; bases not matched to a gene: 4. This CDR3 region has 14 residues.

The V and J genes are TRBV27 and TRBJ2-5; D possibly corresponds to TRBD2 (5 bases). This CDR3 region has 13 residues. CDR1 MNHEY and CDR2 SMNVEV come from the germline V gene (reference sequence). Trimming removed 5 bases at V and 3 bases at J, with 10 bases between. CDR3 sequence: CASSPFGKETQYF. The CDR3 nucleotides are TGTGCCAGCAGTCCATTCGGGAAAGAGACCCAGTACTTC.

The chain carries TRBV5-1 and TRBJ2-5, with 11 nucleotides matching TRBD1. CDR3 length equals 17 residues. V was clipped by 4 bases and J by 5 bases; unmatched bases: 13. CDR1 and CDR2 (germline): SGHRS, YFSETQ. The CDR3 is CASSVLRGTGGRETQYF. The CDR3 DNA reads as TGCGCCAGCAGCGTCCTACGCGGGACAGGGGGAAGGGAGACCCAGTACTTC.